This passage covers 5 T cell receptor beta chains from one sample sequenced in a study of technical replicates of blood from several donors. Profiled with immunoSEQ multiplex PCR; TCRdb holds only in-frame clones, not every one. The table lists around 70,000 clones, 90% to 95% of them singletons, with around 0.37% in the top ten. The sample was T cells isolated from PBMCs. All receptors come from a human donor in good health.

The rearrangement uses TRBV7-9 and TRBJ2-1, with D hard to call. The germline V gene has CDR1 SEHNR and CDR2 FQNEAQ (reference sequence). Between the trimmed V and J ends, which lost 4 bases and 1 base, there was a span of 11 bases. The CDR3 runs 15 residues. The CDR3 reads CASSYPSLSYNEQFF. As DNA, the CDR3 is TGTGCCAGCAGCTACCCGAGCCTTTCCTACAATGAGCAGTTCTTC.

The chain combines TRBV18 with TRBJ1-1; 8 bases are a match to TRBD1. This CDR3 is 14 amino acids long. Germline trimming cut 3 bases from V and 8 bases from J; bases unmatched to any gene: 8. Germline V lookup: CDR1 KGHSH, CDR2 LQKENI. The CDR3 here is CASSPYTGQDEAFF. In DNA form, the CDR3 reads TGTGCCAGCTCACCTTATACGGGACAGGACGAAGCTTTCTTT.

This chain's CDR3 is CASRRAGGSYEQYF. Written as DNA, the CDR3 is TGTGCCAGCAGGAGGGCGGGAGGATCCTACGAGCAGTACTTC. J is TRBJ2-7 and V is TRBV7-2, with TRBD2 matching 8 bases. CDR3 length equals 14 residues. Germline CDR1 SGHTA, CDR2 FQGNSA. The ends lost 6 bases at V and 1 base at J; junction bases unmatched: 5.

A note on this clone: A junction boundary mismatches the germline segment, possibly from a read error. The V call is TRBV20-1, the J call TRBJ2-7; 8 nucleotides line up with TRBD1. Germline CDR1 reads DFQATT; CDR2 reads SNEGSKA (reference sequence). The CDR3 length is 11 residues. The CDR3 bases are TGCAGTGCTCCGATGTGGCAGGGGGCTGCCTTC. It encodes CSAPMWQGAAF.

The J gene is TRBJ1-4, the V gene TRBV6-1; D perhaps matches TRBD1 (6 bases). Germline V lookup: CDR1 MNHNS, CDR2 SASEGT. V lost 5 bases and J lost 8, with 18 bases in between. This CDR3 spans 15 amino acids. The CDR3 coding sequence is TGTGCCAGCAGTAAATACAGGGAAGTAAACGAAAAACTGTTTTTT. It codes for CASSKYREVNEKLFF.